Each of the 25 T cell receptor beta chains below was sequenced from the same sample in a study of blood T cell repertoires in COVID-19. The table came from immunoSEQ multiplex PCR; TCRdb's copy has only in-frame clones and leaves some out. The sample comprises about 270,000 clones, around 90% of which are singletons, and 2.8% rests with the top ten. The source material was PBMCs or T cells enriched from blood (not recorded which). These receptors came from a man aged 40-50 years who had been exposed to COVID-19.

The rearrangement joins TRBV7-3 to TRBJ2-1; D is possibly TRBD1 (5 bases). With 5 bases removed from V and 8 bases from J, the gap between germline ends came to 10 bases. The CDR3 sequence is 12 residues long. CDR1 is SGHTA and CDR2 is FQGTGA in the germline V gene. The CDR3, as DNA: TGTGCCAGCAGCGACAGTGGGGATGAGCAGTTCTTC. Its protein product is CASSDSGDEQFF.

The gene calls are TRBV19 and TRBJ2-1; 14 nucleotides match TRBD2. V was pared by 6 bases and J by 7 bases, with 2 bases of the junction left unmatched. The CDR3 spans 14 residues. The germline CDR1 and CDR2 sequences are LNHDA and SQIVND (reference sequence). The chain's CDR3 is CASRGTSGRNEQFF. The CDR3 DNA sequence: TGTGCCAGTAGGGGGACTAGCGGGAGAAATGAGCAGTTCTTC.

In DNA, the CDR3 is TGTGCCAGCAGCTCATCGGGACTAGAAGGATATACGCAGTATTTT. It is translated as CASSSSGLEGYTQYF. The rearrangement links TRBV7-3 to TRBJ2-3, with 8 bases that match TRBD2. V lost 4 bases to trimming and J lost 7 bases; unmatched junction nucleotides: 10. CDR3 size: 15 residues. Germline V gives CDR1 SGHTA, CDR2 FQGTGA.

The chain joins TRBV19 to TRBJ2-1; 10 bases agree with TRBD2. The CDR3 is 17 amino acids. CDR1 is LNHDA, CDR2 SQIVND, per germline (reference sequence). V trimming: 6 bases; J trimming: 7 bases; junction bases outside the gene matches: 15. The CDR3 region is CASSRIGTSGTRNEQFF. In DNA, the CDR3 is TGTGCCAGTAGCCGTATAGGAACTAGCGGGACGAGAAATGAGCAGTTCTTC. Based on the CDR3 plus reference TRBV19 and TRBJ2-1, the full variable domain is DGGITQSPKYLFRKEGQNVTLSCEQNLNHDAMYWYRQDPGQGLRLIYYSQIVNDFQKGDIAEGYSVSREKKESFPLTVTSAQKNPTAFYLCASSRIGTSGTRNEQFFGPGTRLTVL.

DNA of the CDR3: TGTGCCAGTAGTGCCCCAGTAGCGGGGTCCTACGAGCAGTACTTC. Residues: CASSAPVAGSYEQYF. V is TRBV19 and J is TRBJ2-7; 8 bases agree with TRBD2. The CDR3 has 15 residues. Germline lookup yields CDR1 LNHDA and CDR2 SQIVND (reference sequence). Unmatched junction bases numbered 7, after V lost 5 bases and J lost 1 base.

V is TRBV4-1 and J is TRBJ1-2, with TRBD1 as a possible D gene (6 bases). V was trimmed by 4 bases and J by 8 bases, leaving 20 bases between them. The CDR3 has 15 residues. The germline gives CDR1 MGHRA, CDR2 YSYEKL. The CDR3 DNA is TGCGCCAGCAGCCCAGTTGGTAGGACAGCTACCGGCTACACCTTC. Translated, it gives CASSPVGRTATGYTF.

The chain recombines TRBV11-2 with TRBJ2-2; possible D gene TRBD2, 6 bases. V was trimmed by 2 bases and J by 3 bases, leaving 10 bases between them. This CDR3 spans 15 amino acids. CDR1 and CDR2 (germline): SGHAT, FQNNGV. CDR3 region: CASSLWLADTGELFF. The CDR3 DNA reads TGTGCCAGCAGCTTATGGTTAGCGGACACCGGGGAGCTGTTTTTT.

The V call is TRBV9, the J call TRBJ2-1; 9 bases map to TRBD1. Trimming at V came to 3 bases and at J to 7 bases, leaving 11 bases not matched to a gene. Germline V lookup: CDR1 SGDLS, CDR2 YYNGEE. The CDR3 runs 16 residues. The CDR3 sequence is CASSAIPGTGLNEQFF. The CDR3, as DNA: TGTGCCAGCAGCGCAATTCCCGGGACAGGGTTGAATGAGCAGTTCTTC. Full variable domain (rest looked up from reference TRBV9 and TRBJ2-1): DSGVTQTPKHLITATGQRVTLRCSPRSGDLSVYWYQQSLDQGLQFLIQYYNGEERAKGNILERFSAQQFPDLHSELNLSSLELGDSALYFCASSAIPGTGLNEQFFGPGTRLTVL.

The gene calls are TRBV5-1 and TRBJ1-2; a possible D gene is TRBD1 (5 bases). Trimming removed 6 bases from V and 2 bases from J, with 23 bases in between. Germline V CDR1 and CDR2: SGHRS, YFSETQ. The CDR3 loop spans 17 amino acids. The DNA for the CDR3 is TGCGCCAGCACGCCGGACGTGGGGCAGGCATACAACTATGGCTACACCTTC. This gives the protein CASTPDVGQAYNYGYTF.

About this clone: Other DNA sequences in the same sample also yield this CDR3. This chain connects TRBV18 to TRBJ1-1; D not resolved. V lost 3 bases and J lost 0, with 5 bases in between. This CDR3 has 13 amino acids. Germline CDR1 is KGHSH and CDR2 is LQKENI. CDR3: CASSPEMNTEAFF. In DNA, the CDR3 is TGTGCCAGCTCACCGGAGATGAACACTGAAGCTTTCTTT.

The chain couples TRBV7-9 to TRBJ2-7; D gene unclear. V lost 4 bases, J lost 7 bases, and 8 bases lay in between. The CDR3 runs 11 residues. Per germline, CDR1 SEHNR and CDR2 FQNEAQ (reference sequence). This chain's CDR3 is CASSSNGEQYF. As DNA, the CDR3 is TGTGCCAGCAGCTCAAACGGGGAGCAGTACTTC.

V usage is TRBV7-2 and J usage is TRBJ2-1; TRBD2 agrees at 12 bases. The germline V gene encodes CDR1 SGHTA and CDR2 FQGNSA. V lost 3 bases to trimming and J lost 1 base; unmatched junction nucleotides: 4. This CDR3 is 17 amino acids long. The CDR3 loop is CASSFGLAGLSYNEQFF. The CDR3 nucleotides read TGTGCCAGCAGCTTTGGACTAGCGGGACTTTCCTACAATGAGCAGTTCTTC.

This clone has more than one count but fewer than ten. V gene TRBV7-3 combines with J gene TRBJ1-2, with 7 bases matching TRBD1. CDR1 and CDR2 from the germline V gene are SGHTA and FQGTGA. The CDR3 contains 16 residues. V shed 2 bases, J shed 3 bases, and the junction held 9 bases outside the gene matches. The CDR3 DNA reads TGTGCCAGCAGCTTAGGACGAAGGGGGCTGGACTATGGCTACACCTTC. This encodes CASSLGRRGLDYGYTF.

This chain joins TRBV9 and TRBJ1-4; maybe TRBD1 (5 bases). The CDR3 contains 15 residues. CDR1 SGDLS and CDR2 YYNGEE come from the germline V gene. The germline V and J ends were trimmed by 0 bases and 4 bases, with 10 bases remaining between them. CDR3 sequence reads: CASSVEAGRNEKLFF. The DNA of the CDR3 is TGTGCCAGCAGCGTAGAGGCAGGGCGTAATGAAAAACTGTTTTTT.

In DNA form, the CDR3 reads TGTGCCAGCAGTTTTTTAGGACAGGGGTTATATGAGCAGTTCTTC. Amino acid sequence: CASSFLGQGLYEQFF. The chain uses TRBV28 and TRBJ2-1, with 9 bases lining up with TRBD1. V dropped 3 bases and J dropped 8; count of bases not matched to a gene: 8. Per the germline V gene, CDR1 is MDHEN and CDR2 is SYDVKM. The CDR3 runs 15 residues.

The rearrangement links TRBV3-1 (or the pseudogene TRBV3-2) to TRBJ2-3, with D possibly being TRBD1 (6 bases). There are 19 residues in the CDR3. Germline V CDR1 and CDR2: LGHDT, YNNKEL (reference sequence). The V gene lost 1 base and the J gene lost 0 bases, with 20 bases spanning the gap. The DNA of the CDR3 is TGTGCCAGCAGCCAAGTATATGCTCTCAGGGGATCTAGCACAGATACGCAGTATTTT. Its translation: CASSQVYALRGSSTDTQYF.

The genes are TRBV30 and TRBJ1-6; no definite D call. This CDR3 contains 14 residues. Trimming left V 0 bases short and J 13 bases short, with 16 bases between. CDR1 and CDR2 from the germline V gene are GTSNPN and SVGIG (reference sequence). CDR3 bases: TGTGCCTGGAGTGTAGACCCAGGCCTGTCGCCCCTCCACTTT. Protein: CAWSVDPGLSPLHF.

V is TRBV5-4 and J is TRBJ2-7, with D tentatively TRBD1 (5 bases). The V end lost 4 bases, the J end lost 5 bases, and 7 bases lay between the germline ends. Germline lookup yields CDR1 SGHNT and CDR2 YYREEE (reference sequence). The CDR3 spans 11 residues. The CDR3 is CASSIGDEQYF. CDR3 nucleotides: TGTGCCAGCAGCATAGGGGACGAGCAGTACTTC. Full variable domain (rest looked up from reference TRBV5-4 and TRBJ2-7): ETGVTQSPTHLIKTRGQQVTLRCSSQSGHNTVSWYQQALGQGPQFIFQYYREEENGRGNFPPRFSGLQFPNYSSELNVNALELDDSALYLCASSIGDEQYFGPGTRLTVT.

The chain uses TRBV19 and TRBJ1-1, with D possibly matching TRBD1 (6 bases). The germline V gene has CDR1 LNHDA and CDR2 SQIVND (reference sequence). The CDR3 has 19 amino acids. V was shortened by 5 bases and J by 1 base, with 26 bases between the two germline ends. CDR3 DNA sequence: TGTGCCAGTAGTGACCTTCTTAGACAGGCCATCGGATCGAACACTGAAGCTTTCTTT. This encodes CASSDLLRQAIGSNTEAFF.

The chain uses TRBV7-2 and TRBJ2-2; TRBD2 aligns across 8 bases. The length of the CDR3 is 17 residues. Germline CDR1 reads SGHTA; CDR2 reads FQGNSA. V dropped 1 base and J dropped 5; count of bases not matched to a gene: 9. The CDR3 loop is CASSLVPGRAGTGELFF. The CDR3, as DNA: TGTGCCAGCAGCTTAGTACCCGGGAGGGCCGGTACCGGGGAGCTGTTTTTT.

The chain has TRBV11-2 and TRBJ1-5, with D possibly being TRBD1 (5 bases). V was clipped by 4 bases and J by 0 bases, with 22 bases between them. CDR3 size: 19 residues. Germline V gene lookup returns CDR1 SGHAT and CDR2 FQNNGV. CDR3 protein: CASSCHITSRGYSNQPQHF. The CDR3, as DNA: TGTGCCAGCAGCTGCCACATCACTTCACGGGGGTATAGCAATCAGCCCCAGCATTTT.

The sample holds one count of this clone. This sequence joins TRBV5-4 and TRBJ2-7; 11 bases align to TRBD2. The germline gives CDR1 SGHNT, CDR2 YYREEE (reference sequence). J lost 2 bases, V lost 4 bases, and 2 bases had no gene match. This CDR3 is 14 amino acids long. The CDR3 nucleotides are TGTGCCAGCAGCGGGACTAGCGGTCCCTACGAGCAGTACTTC. It codes for CASSGTSGPYEQYF. The variable domain in full, with the rest retrieved from reference TRBV5-4 and TRBJ2-7, is ETGVTQSPTHLIKTRGQQVTLRCSSQSGHNTVSWYQQALGQGPQFIFQYYREEENGRGNFPPRFSGLQFPNYSSELNVNALELDDSALYLCASSGTSGPYEQYFGPGTRLTVT.

Remarks on this clone: The junction departs from germline at one end; a sequencing error may be responsible. The V gene is TRBV19, the J gene TRBJ1-3; D not certain. CDR1 is LNHDA, CDR2 SQIVND, per germline (reference sequence). The CDR3 runs to 19 residues. The CDR3 region is CASRPSSPQMGDSRNTIYF. CDR3 in DNA: TGTGCCAGTAGACCATCCTCACCTCAGATGGGAGACTCTCGAAACACCATATATTTT.

The rearrangement links TRBV3-1 (or the pseudogene TRBV3-2) to TRBJ1-1, with 7 bases that match TRBD1. After removal of 2 bases from V and 1 base from J, the junction contained 4 bases not matched to a gene. Per germline, CDR1 LGHDT and CDR2 YNNKEL (reference sequence). There are 15 residues in the CDR3. CDR3 in DNA: TGTGCCAGCAGCCAACTTACAGGGGCGAACACTGAAGCTTTCTTT. It codes for CASSQLTGANTEAFF.

In this sample, this clone turned up once. The CDR3 protein is CASSSLVGTGGGIYSNTEAFF. CDR3 coding DNA: TGTGCCAGCAGCTCCCTAGTCGGGACAGGGGGCGGAATTTACTCGAACACTGAAGCTTTCTTT. The V gene is TRBV27, the J gene TRBJ1-1; TRBD1 aligns across 12 bases. Germline lookup yields CDR1 MNHEY and CDR2 SMNVEV (reference sequence). J lost 1 base, V lost 6 bases, and 21 bases had no gene match. There are 21 residues in the CDR3.